This T cell receptor beta chain was captured by sequencing in a study of T cells in Graves' hyperthyroidism and ophthalmopathy (dated by TCRdb to the late 2010s). In terms of the full investigation: Peripheral blood samples were taken at initial diagnosis, before any treatment was given. A discovery cohort of about a hundred patients, about 40 with Graves' ophthalmopathy and about 58 with stable Graves' hyperthyroidism, was used to find distinguishing TCR V-J signatures. Prospective prediction of ophthalmopathy was tested in an independent validation cohort consisting of 18 hyperthyroidism patients and some 17 patients who later progressed to ophthalmopathy. The roughly 90 discovery patients were divided at random into training and test sets in a 7:3 ratio. In addition, the study compared T-cell repertoires in thyroid tissue and in blood from several Graves' hyperthyroidism patients. After blood sampling, hyperthyroidism patients were treated with methimazole at a starting dose of 30 mg daily, and ophthalmopathy patients were treated with high-dose intravenous methylprednisolone. The paper reports TCR Vbeta CDR3 sequencing of roughly 140 peripheral blood samples: 43 ophthalmopathy, roughly 74 hyperthyroidism and around 17 progressor patients.

V is cut by 3 bases and J by 1 base, and the space between the germline ends is 11 bases. Including cysteine and phenylalanine, the CDR3 has 15 amino acids. The CDR3 DNA has 45 bases and is translated from base 1. This clonotype came up many times. Its antigen remains undetermined. No base quality information exists; no much larger clone differs at one position. In the ophthalmopathy patients, disease was moderately to severely active, with a Clinical Activity Score of 3 or more, a NOSPECS grade of 4 or more, and a duration of less than 3 months. Any patient with an uncontrolled infection, another autoimmune disease, pregnancy or lactation was excluded. Clinical symptoms, serum thyroxine and TRAb, thyroid ultrasound, and orbital computed tomography formed the basis for the diagnoses. PBMCs were separated from around 9.1 ml of fresh peripheral blood using Ficoll-Paque density gradient centrifugation. Total RNA was extracted using Trizol reagent, and RNA quality was assessed on an Agilent 2100 Bioanalyzer.

Study-level results and caveats: Most expanded thyroid clonotypes (frequency above 0.001) were also found in blood, which suggests that blood repertoires may mirror thyroid immune responses. In validation, the model predicted progression to ophthalmopathy with 65% to 71% sensitivity and approximately 72% specificity, a median of about 6.7 months before onset. In cross-validation, a model built on a 13 V-J signature told ophthalmopathy apart from stable hyperthyroidism with about 90% sensitivity and approximately 81% specificity, and in testing the same model reached 80%/75%. Sample size was not statistically predetermined, and blinding of investigators to group allocation was not performed.

TCR beta CDR3 regions were amplified from RNA transcripts. The first round of RT-PCR for the TCR CDR3 was performed with the HTBI primer set and the Qiagen OneStep RT-PCR kit. Libraries were constructed in a second round of multiplex PCR, after which size selection and purification were carried out. Sequencing of the libraries was done on an Illumina HiSeq2000 using paired-end 100 bp reads. As for how the authors treated the data: SOAPnuke was used to process the raw data, removing reads that contained adapters or uncalled bases, had a mean Phred below 15, or lacked an exact match to the constant primer or identifier. COPE v1.2.5 was used to merge the high-quality paired reads, and each unique nucleotide sequence was defined as a clonotype. MiTCR v1.1 was used to align clonotypes to the IMGT TRBV, TRBD and TRBJ reference segments. Only V-J combinations with frequency above 0.0001, covering 99% to 99.2% of repertoires, were analysed. The TCS score was defined as the ratio of F50 (clonal expansion) to E x V (chaos), calculated using BLOSUM62-based TCRdist between CDR3 peptides within each V-J. Welch's t-statistics and random forest reduced roughly 500 V-J features to roughly 13, which were used in a naive Bayes classifier (R e1071). The raw public data were reprocessed by TCRdb itself: fastp quality trimming at Q25, MiXCR clonotype calling, in-frame beta chains only. Every distinct CDR3 protein forms one entry, paired with its most common genes and DNA. Here the V and J calls rest on TCRdb's processing, not on the authors' analysis. The sample table lists 450,000 to 650,000 distinct CDR3 sequences, 17% of them with a count of one. The ten largest clones represent under 20% of the sample.

Sequenced input: blood. This clonotype was sampled from a woman under 30 with Graves' ophthalmopathy. The sequence is built from TRBV12-3 or TRBV12-4 and TRBJ2-3; confidence is insufficient to name the D gene. The nucleotide sequence reads TGTGCCAGCAGTTTTACCCCCTTCGGCACAGATACGCAGTATTTT. Its protein product is CASSFTPFGTDTQYF.